This TCR beta chain was retrieved from a study of cytomegalovirus exposure and HLA in healthy donors. The overall study: The study's early data release held about 85 million unique TCRs from HLA-typed donors. Most donors, just over 80% of over 300 genotyped, fell in the Caucasian-associated ancestry cluster.

13 Jbeta primers and 60 Vbeta primers were used for the PCR. Original handling: In a later analysis, of around 80 million unique beta chains, roughly 11 million appeared in at least two donors. Sequenced by immunoSEQ multiplex PCR; TCRdb stores in-frame clones only, minus some. That table gives V, J and clone size, and the DNA gave D and trimming. Its listing shows about 200,000 clones. CDR3 length equals 12 residues. Germline-derived CDR1 and CDR2 are MNHEY and SVGAGI. V was clipped by 11 bases and J by 3 bases, with 14 bases between them. Each donor was healthy, and each was a bone marrow donor. This clonotype was sampled from a boy younger than 18 in good health and CMV-seronegative. V usage is TRBV6-5 and J usage is TRBJ2-7, with D possibly TRBD2 on 5 matching bases. The material sequenced was PBMCs. CDR3 in DNA: TGTGCCGCGGGCAGGACCCACTACGAGCAGTACTTC. This gives the protein CAAGRTHYEQYF.